A single sample gave rise to the 21 T cell receptor beta chains below, sequenced in a study of T cell responses to AZD1222 COVID-19 vaccine. Sequenced by immunoSEQ multiplex PCR; TCRdb stores in-frame clones only, minus some. In the table there are 110,000 to 150,000 clones, over 80% of which are singletons. The sequenced sample was peripheral blood, obtained 28 days after the second AZD1222 dose. These receptors originate from an adult who received the AZD1222 COVID-19 vaccine.

This clone has just a few counts. The J gene is TRBJ1-2, the V gene TRBV9; D not resolved. This CDR3 comprises 15 residues. V lost 6 bases to trimming and J lost 2 bases, with 17 bases between them. Germline values: CDR1 SGDLS, CDR2 YYNGEE. Here the CDR3 DNA reads TGTGCCAGCACCCCCGGCAGCGAAACGAACTATGGCTACACCTTC. It specifies CASTPGSETNYGYTF.

This rearrangement joins TRBV27 to TRBJ2-7, with 10 bases aligning to TRBD2. This CDR3 region has 18 residues. The V gene end was trimmed by 2 bases and the J gene end by 2 bases; junction bases not matched to a gene: 12. Per the germline V gene, CDR1 is MNHEY and CDR2 is SMNVEV (reference sequence). The CDR3 DNA is TGTGCCAGCAGTTTACCCGTGCTAGCGGGAGAGGGGACCTACGAGCAGTACTTC. Translating it yields CASSLPVLAGEGTYEQYF.

This clone was seen a single time. The rearrangement links TRBV18 to TRBJ1-5, with no clear D. The CDR3 spans 13 residues. CDR1 KGHSH and CDR2 LQKENI come from the germline V gene. Trimming left V 5 bases short and J 9 bases short, with 14 bases between. CDR3 sequence reads: CASSAEPSGPQHF. As DNA, the CDR3 is TGTGCCAGCTCAGCCGAACCTTCAGGGCCCCAGCATTTT.

The genes are TRBV28 and TRBJ2-7; the D gene is possibly TRBD2 (7 bases). The CDR3 has 16 amino acids. Trimming removed 3 bases from V and 0 bases from J, with 15 bases in between. Germline V gene sequence: CDR1 MDHEN, CDR2 SYDVKM. DNA for the CDR3: TGTGCCAGCAGTTTCCGCCGAGGGGGGGCCTCCTACGAGCAGTACTTC. Translating it yields CASSFRRGGASYEQYF.

The chain carries TRBV12-3 or TRBV12-4 and TRBJ1-2; D is unclear. Trimming removed 5 bases at V and 5 bases at J, with 6 bases between. CDR3 length equals 11 residues. CDR3 loop: CASSPSYGYTF. CDR3 sequence (DNA): TGTGCCAGCAGTCCCTCATATGGCTACACCTTC.

The chain is built from TRBV4-1 and TRBJ1-4; a weak D match, TRBD1 (5 bases). The germline V and J ends were trimmed by 3 bases and 8 bases, with 16 bases remaining between them. The CDR3 has 15 amino acids. Germline-derived CDR1 and CDR2 are MGHRA and YSYEKL. In DNA, the CDR3 is TGCGCCAGCAGCCAGGGCCGGGGCCTGGGGGAAAAACTGTTTTTT. Translation: CASSQGRGLGEKLFF.

The J gene is TRBJ2-4, the V gene TRBV11-2; 7 bases fit TRBD1. Losses at the gene ends were 0 bases for V and 6 bases for J; bases not matched to a gene: 8. The CDR3 has 16 residues. Germline V gene sequence: CDR1 SGHAT, CDR2 FQNNGV. CDR3 amino acids: CASSLDRTGARNIQYF. CDR3 coding DNA: TGTGCCAGCAGCTTAGACCGAACAGGGGCTAGAAACATTCAGTACTTC.

The rearrangement joins TRBV7-2 to TRBJ1-4, with a possible D match to TRBD1 (5 bases). V was shortened by 4 bases and J by 8 bases, with 17 bases between the two germline ends. Germline CDR1 reads SGHTA; CDR2 reads FQGNSA. The CDR3 totals 15 residues. The CDR3 reads CASSSRAGGSEKLFF. The CDR3 region has the DNA TGTGCCAGCAGCTCCCGGGCGGGGGGATCCGAAAAACTGTTTTTT.

V and J are TRBV6-1 and TRBJ1-1; D unclear. The germline V gene has CDR1 MNHNS and CDR2 SASEGT. CDR3 size: 14 residues. Trimming cost V 2 bases and J 7 bases, with 14 bases left between them. The CDR3 is CASSELGGGGEAFF. CDR3 in DNA: TGTGCCAGCAGTGAACTAGGAGGTGGTGGTGAAGCTTTCTTT.

The CDR3 DNA sequence: TGTGCCAGCAGCCAAGCTGGCCACATAGTTGCAACTAATGAAAAACTGTTTTTT. As protein: CASSQAGHIVATNEKLFF. The chain has TRBV14 and TRBJ1-4; D uncertain. Trimming took off 1 base at V and 0 bases at J, with 15 bases between the two ends. The length of the CDR3 is 18 residues. Germline-derived CDR1 and CDR2 are SGHDN and FVKESK.

The chain employs TRBV2 and TRBJ1-3, with TRBD1 identical over 7 bases. The V gene's germline CDR1 is SNHLY and CDR2 FYNNEI. The CDR3 has 15 amino acids. V dropped 3 bases and J dropped 4; count of bases not matched to a gene: 6. CDR3 protein: CASSDPTGLGNTIYF. DNA for the CDR3: TGTGCCAGCAGTGACCCGACAGGGCTAGGAAACACCATATATTTT.

This rearrangement joins TRBV5-1 to TRBJ2-2, with 7 bases that match TRBD1. J lost 7 bases, V lost 3 bases, and 6 bases had no gene match. The length of the CDR3 is 14 residues. Germline V CDR1 and CDR2: SGHRS, YFSETQ. The CDR3 sequence: CASSSGQPHGELFF. CDR3 DNA: TGCGCCAGCAGCTCGGGACAGCCCCACGGGGAGCTGTTTTTT.

The gene calls are TRBV9 and TRBJ1-5; no clear D. Germline V CDR1 and CDR2: SGDLS, YYNGEE. The CDR3 contains 15 residues. Trimming removed 4 bases from V and 1 base from J, with 12 bases in between. CDR3 amino acids: CASSLSPGSNQPQHF. The CDR3 region has the DNA TGTGCCAGCAGCCTGAGTCCGGGCAGCAATCAGCCCCAGCATTTT. The variable domain in full, completed from reference TRBV9 and TRBJ1-5, reads DSGVTQTPKHLITATGQRVTLRCSPRSGDLSVYWYQQSLDQGLQFLIQYYNGEERAKGNILERFSAQQFPDLHSELNLSSLELGDSALYFCASSLSPGSNQPQHFGDGTRLSIL.

J is TRBJ1-2 and V is TRBV7-9; D uncertain. CDR1 is SEHNR, CDR2 FQNEAQ, per germline (reference sequence). The CDR3 extends over 15 amino acids. V lost 1 base and J 0 bases, leaving 9 bases between the germline ends. CDR3 sequence (DNA): TGTGCCAGCAGCTTAGATCAGCAAGCTAACTATGGCTACACCTTC. This codes for CASSLDQQANYGYTF. The full variable domain, with the rest looked up from reference TRBV7-9 and TRBJ1-2, is DTGVSQNPRHKITKRGQNVTFRCDPISEHNRLYWYRQTLGQGPEFLTYFQNEAQLEKSRLLSDRFSAERPKGSFSTLEIQRTEQGDSAMYLCASSLDQQANYGYTFGSGTRLTVV.

The chain combines TRBV11-1 with TRBJ2-2; TRBD1 agrees at 7 bases. The germline gives CDR1 SGHAT, CDR2 FQDESV (reference sequence). Losses at the gene ends were 5 bases for V and 4 bases for J; bases not matched to a gene: 7. The CDR3 consists of 15 residues. This CDR3 reads CASSVQGSGTGELFF. The CDR3, as DNA: TGTGCCAGCAGCGTACAGGGGTCGGGCACCGGGGAGCTGTTTTTT.

The gene calls are TRBV28 and TRBJ2-7, with 15 bases identical to TRBD2. From germline, CDR1 is MDHEN and CDR2 SYDVKM. The CDR3 extends over 16 amino acids. Trimming cost V 4 bases and J 5 bases; bases outside gene matches: 6. The CDR3 DNA follows: TGTGCCAGCAGTTCCACCGGACTAGCGGGAGGGCACGAGCAGTACTTC. Protein sequence: CASSSTGLAGGHEQYF.

This clone has just one count. The CDR3 DNA reads as TGTGCCAGCAGAAATGAGCGGGGCTACGAGCAGTACTTC. The encoded protein is CASRNERGYEQYF. The chain recombines TRBV21-1 with TRBJ2-7; the DNA was not used to check the table's D call, TRBD2. TRBV21-1 is noted as a pseudogene. The CDR3 sequence is 13 residues long.

V and J are TRBV7-6 and TRBJ2-2, with TRBD2 matching 8 bases. The CDR3 runs to 15 residues. V lost 4 bases, J lost 6 bases, and 7 bases stayed unmatched. Looked up from germline, CDR1 is SGHVS and CDR2 is FNYEAQ. CDR3 nucleotides: TGTGCCAGCAGCTCGGGGGCGGGAGGCGCCGGGGAGCTGTTTTTT. It translates to CASSSGAGGAGELFF.

The rearrangement joins TRBV30 to TRBJ2-1; D is unclear. V was trimmed by 4 bases and J by 3 bases, leaving 4 bases between them. CDR1 is GTSNPN, CDR2 SVGIG, per germline (reference sequence). The CDR3 contains 11 residues. Here the CDR3 DNA reads TGTGCCTGGACAGACTACAATGAGCAGTTCTTC. Protein product: CAWTDYNEQFF.

This chain joins TRBV7-9 and TRBJ1-2, with 8 bases aligning to TRBD1. CDR3 size: 12 residues. The V gene end was trimmed by 4 bases and the J gene end by 8 bases; junction bases not matched to a gene: 3. The germline V gene encodes CDR1 SEHNR and CDR2 FQNEAQ (reference sequence). The DNA of the CDR3 is TGTGCCAGCAGCTGGGGGACAGGCGGCTACACCTTC. Its protein is CASSWGTGGYTF.

J is TRBJ2-3 and V is TRBV19; 9 positions agree with TRBD2. The CDR3 is made up of 15 amino acids. Germline-derived CDR1 and CDR2 are LNHDA and SQIVND (reference sequence). The V and J ends lost 3 bases and 3 bases, in that order; junction bases with no gene match: 4. The CDR3, as DNA: TGTGCCAGTAGTATCGGGGGACTAGCAACAGATACGCAGTATTTT. Translated, it gives CASSIGGLATDTQYF.